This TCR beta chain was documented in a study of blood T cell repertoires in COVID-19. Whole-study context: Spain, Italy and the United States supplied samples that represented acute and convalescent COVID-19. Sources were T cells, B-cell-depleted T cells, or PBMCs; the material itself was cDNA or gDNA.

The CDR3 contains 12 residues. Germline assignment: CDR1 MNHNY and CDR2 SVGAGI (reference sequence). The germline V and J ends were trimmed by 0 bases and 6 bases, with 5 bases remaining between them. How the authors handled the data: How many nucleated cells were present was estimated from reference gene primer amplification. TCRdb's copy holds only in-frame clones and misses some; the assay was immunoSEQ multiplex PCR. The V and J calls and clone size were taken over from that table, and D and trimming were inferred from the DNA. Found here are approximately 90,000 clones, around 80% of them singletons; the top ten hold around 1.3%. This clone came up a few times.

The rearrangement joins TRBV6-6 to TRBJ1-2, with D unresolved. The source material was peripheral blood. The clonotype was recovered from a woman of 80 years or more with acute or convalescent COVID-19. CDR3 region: CASSYSGNGYTF. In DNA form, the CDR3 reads TGTGCCAGCAGTTACTCGGGCAATGGCTACACCTTC.